These 19 T cell receptor beta chains were sequenced from one sample in a study of blood T cell repertoires in COVID-19. Libraries were prepared by immunoSEQ multiplex PCR; TCRdb keeps only in-frame clonotypes and omits some of them. The repertoire holds around 200,000 clones, with 88% as singletons. Sequenced: peripheral blood. These receptors all stem from a man aged 18 to 30 with active or convalescent COVID-19.

The chain employs TRBV5-4 and TRBJ2-1; TRBD2 aligns across 9 bases. Germline CDR1 SGHNT, CDR2 YYREEE (reference sequence). The CDR3 extends over 16 amino acids. V gave up 1 base and J gave up 0 bases; unmatched junction bases: 2. CDR3 bases: TGTGCCAGCAGCTTGTGGCGGGGGGGCTCCTACAATGAGCAGTTCTTC. This translates into CASSLWRGGSYNEQFF.

This chain links TRBV5-6 with TRBJ1-2; D gene ambiguous. CDR3 length equals 13 residues. Germline CDR1 reads SGHDT; CDR2 reads YYEEEE. V dropped 4 bases and J dropped 13 bases, with 20 bases sitting between them. The CDR3 loop is CASSPGPGDPLTF. In DNA, the CDR3 is TGTGCCAGCAGCCCAGGACCGGGAGATCCCCTCACCTTC. Using reference TRBV5-6 and TRBJ1-2 for the parts outside the CDR3, the full variable domain is DAGVTQSPTHLIKTRGQQVTLRCSPKSGHDTVSWYQQALGQGPQFIFQYYEEEERQRGNFPDRFSGHQFPNYSSELNVNALLLGDSALYLCASSPGPGDPLTFGSGTRLTVV.

J is TRBJ2-2 and V is TRBV7-9; TRBD2 agrees at 10 bases. The V gene's germline CDR1 is SEHNR and CDR2 FQNEAQ (reference sequence). The CDR3 is 15 amino acids. The V and J ends lost 3 bases and 8 bases, in that order; junction bases with no gene match: 6. The CDR3 protein is CASSLELAGPGELFF. In nucleotides, the CDR3 is TGTGCCAGCAGCTTGGAACTAGCGGGGCCAGGGGAGCTGTTTTTT.

V and J are TRBV5-5 and TRBJ2-7; 12 nucleotides match TRBD2. The V gene end was trimmed by 4 bases and the J gene end by 2 bases; junction bases not matched to a gene: 16. The V gene's germline CDR1 is SGHKS and CDR2 YYEKEE (reference sequence). The length of the CDR3 is 19 residues. The CDR3 DNA reads TGTGCCAGCAGCCCCCGAGACTATGGGACTAGCGGGCATACCTACGAGCAGTACTTC. This encodes CASSPRDYGTSGHTYEQYF.

The chain carries TRBV7-3 and TRBJ2-1; 7 positions match TRBD2. V lost 6 bases, J lost 4 bases, and 12 bases stayed unmatched. CDR1 and CDR2 from the germline V gene are SGHTA and FQGTGA. The length of the CDR3 is 16 residues. Here the CDR3 reads CASSLDVTSEYNEQFF. The DNA for the CDR3 is TGTGCCAGCAGTTTAGACGTAACTAGCGAATACAATGAGCAGTTCTTC.

In DNA, the CDR3 is TGTGCCAGCAGCTTAGGTAGCGCTAGCACAGATACGCAGTATTTT. This codes for CASSLGSASTDTQYF. The rearrangement joins TRBV7-9 to TRBJ2-3, with a tentative D call TRBD2 (5 bases). Germline CDR1 and CDR2: SEHNR and FQNEAQ (reference sequence). This CDR3 has 15 residues. V lost 1 base, J lost 0 bases, and 8 bases lay in between.

The CDR3 nucleotides read TGTGCCAGCAGCTTAGAGTCGGGGGTCGGAGCTAAGAATGAGCAGTTCTTC. The encoded protein is CASSLESGVGAKNEQFF. The V and J genes are TRBV7-6 and TRBJ2-1; D perhaps matches TRBD2 (6 bases). The CDR3 spans 17 residues. Germline assignment: CDR1 SGHVS and CDR2 FNYEAQ. Trimming left V 1 base short and J 7 bases short, with 20 bases between.

The V call is TRBV28, the J call TRBJ1-1; TRBD1 might be the D (5 bases). V was trimmed by 4 bases and J by 1 base, leaving 7 bases between them. The CDR3 spans 13 residues. Germline CDR1 and CDR2: MDHEN and SYDVKM. The CDR3 DNA reads TGTGCCAGCAGTTCCGGACAGAACACTGAAGCTTTCTTT. This codes for CASSSGQNTEAFF.

The chain has TRBV19 and TRBJ1-1; unclear D gene. Germline V gives CDR1 LNHDA, CDR2 SQIVND (reference sequence). V shed 3 bases and J shed 5 bases, with 19 bases lying between them. This CDR3 spans 16 amino acids. CDR3 residues: CASSIRRATLWTEAFF. DNA for the CDR3: TGTGCCAGTAGTATCAGGAGGGCGACGTTGTGGACTGAAGCTTTCTTT. The full variable domain, rest sourced from reference TRBV19 and TRBJ1-1, is DGGITQSPKYLFRKEGQNVTLSCEQNLNHDAMYWYRQDPGQGLRLIYYSQIVNDFQKGDIAEGYSVSREKKESFPLTVTSAQKNPTAFYLCASSIRRATLWTEAFFGQGTRLTVV.

This clone was detected only once. The gene calls are TRBV6-5 and TRBJ2-2, with D maybe TRBD2 (6 bases). CDR3 length: 16 amino acids. Germline CDR1 and CDR2: MNHEY and SVGAGI. Trimming took 0 bases from V and 4 from J, leaving 12 bases between them. CDR3 sequence reads: CASSYSSGFGTGELFF. CDR3 nucleotide sequence: TGTGCCAGCAGTTACTCGAGCGGGTTTGGCACCGGGGAGCTGTTTTTT.

The rearrangement uses TRBV30 and TRBJ1-2; 7 nucleotides align to TRBD1. Germline V CDR1 and CDR2: GTSNPN, SVGIG (reference sequence). The CDR3 length is 16 residues. With 2 bases clipped from V and 2 bases from J, the junction kept 11 bases outside the gene matches. CDR3 in amino acids: CAWSPIVVQGNYGYTF. The DNA of the CDR3 is TGTGCCTGGAGTCCCATCGTTGTACAGGGGAACTATGGCTACACCTTC.

This chain connects TRBV30 to TRBJ1-3; D is perhaps TRBD1 (5 bases). The CDR3 has 15 amino acids. CDR1 and CDR2 from the germline V gene are GTSNPN and SVGIG (reference sequence). Trimming removed 4 bases at V and 3 bases at J, with 16 bases between. CDR3: CAWNRGRGDGNTIYF. Written as DNA, the CDR3 is TGTGCCTGGAACCGGGGGAGGGGTGATGGAAACACCATATATTTT.

The V call is TRBV19, the J call TRBJ2-2; 8 bases fit TRBD1. The germline CDR1 and CDR2 sequences are LNHDA and SQIVND (reference sequence). This CDR3 is 13 amino acids long. This chain's CDR3 is CPTDRGATGELFF. The CDR3 DNA reads as TGTCCCACCGACAGGGGCGCGACCGGGGAGCTGTTTTTT.

This clone was counted once. CDR3 in DNA: TGTGCCAGCAGTGAATCTCCGGGGTGGAGTGAAAAACTGTTTTTT. It yields the protein CASSESPGWSEKLFF. The gene calls are TRBV6-1 and TRBJ1-4; the D is unclear. The V and J ends lost 2 bases and 7 bases respectively, with 14 bases between them. The V gene's germline CDR1 is MNHNS and CDR2 SASEGT. The CDR3 is made up of 15 amino acids.

The chain combines TRBV18 with TRBJ2-5; the match to TRBD2 covers 7 bases. Germline-derived CDR1 and CDR2 are KGHSH and LQKENI. With 2 bases clipped from V and 2 bases from J, the junction kept 8 bases outside the gene matches. This CDR3 contains 16 residues. For the CDR3, the DNA is TGTGCCAGCTCACCAAATCGGGGGGTCACGCAAGAGACCCAGTACTTC. Its protein is CASSPNRGVTQETQYF.

For this clone: The germline gene is not matched at one end of the junction; a read error may be the cause. This chain joins TRBV24-1 and TRBJ2-3, with no clear D. The CDR3 spans 13 residues. The germline gives CDR1 KGHDR, CDR2 SFDVKD. The CDR3 bases are TGTGCCACCAGGGATTCCACTGCAGATACGCAGTATTTT. This codes for CATRDSTADTQYF.

The rearrangement uses TRBV18 and TRBJ2-1; the match to TRBD2 covers 12 bases. The V gene's germline CDR1 is KGHSH and CDR2 LQKENI. Trimming removed 5 bases from V and 5 bases from J; junction bases left unmatched: 4. The CDR3 extends over 15 amino acids. CDR3 in DNA: TGTGCCAGCTCAACGACTAGCGGGGGAAACAATGAGCAGTTCTTC. Its protein product is CASSTTSGGNNEQFF.

The genes are TRBV10-3 and TRBJ1-1; 8 bases align to TRBD1. The CDR3 runs 16 residues. CDR1 is ENHRY and CDR2 is SYGVKD in the germline V gene. J lost 10 bases, V lost 6 bases, and 19 bases had no gene match. The DNA of the CDR3 is TGTGCCATCAGACAAGGGACAGGTAAAAATGATGTCGGAGCTTTCTTT. This sequence encodes CAIRQGTGKNDVGAFF.

This sequence joins TRBV29-1 and TRBJ1-1; 9 bases are a match to TRBD1. With 7 bases clipped from V and 10 bases from J, the junction kept 10 bases outside the gene matches. The CDR3 spans 12 residues. The germline CDR1 and CDR2 sequences are SQVTM and ANQGSEA. The CDR3 loop reads CSGSITGQGAFF. The CDR3 nucleotides read TGCAGCGGATCCATAACGGGACAGGGAGCTTTCTTT. Full variable domain (outside the CDR3, taken from reference TRBV29-1 and TRBJ1-1): SAVISQKPSRDICQRGTSLTIQCQVDSQVTMMFWYRQQPGQSLTLIATANQGSEATYESGFVIDKFPISRPNLTFSTLTVSNMSPEDSSIYLCSGSITGQGAFFGQGTRLTVV.